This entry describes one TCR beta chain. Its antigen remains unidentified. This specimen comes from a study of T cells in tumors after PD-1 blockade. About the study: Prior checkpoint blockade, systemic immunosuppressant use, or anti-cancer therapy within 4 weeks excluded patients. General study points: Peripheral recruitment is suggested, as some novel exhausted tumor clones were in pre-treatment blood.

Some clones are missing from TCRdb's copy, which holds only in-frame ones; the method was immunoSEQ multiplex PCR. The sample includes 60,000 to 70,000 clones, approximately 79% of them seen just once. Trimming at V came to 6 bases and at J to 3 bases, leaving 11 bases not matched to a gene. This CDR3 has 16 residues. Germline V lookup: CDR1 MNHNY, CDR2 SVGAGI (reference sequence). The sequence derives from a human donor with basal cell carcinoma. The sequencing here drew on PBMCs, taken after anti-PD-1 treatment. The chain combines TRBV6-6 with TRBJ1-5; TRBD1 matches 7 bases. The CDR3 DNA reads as TGTGCCAGCAGATCAGGGGGTGCGAGGAACAATCAGCCCCAGCATTTT. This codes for CASRSGGARNNQPQHF.